The clone carrying this TCR beta chain came up a few times. The target antigen is unknown. The data are from a study of shared clonotypes between healthy human individuals. Looking at the study overall: Serving as donors were a couple of women and three men, whose ages spanned 18 to 49. Each donor contributed plates that comprised three CD4 naive, three CD4 memory, two CD8 naive and one CD8 memory. Study conclusions and caveats: When compared with the clonotypes that were shared by all four sorted-subset donors, the non-shared clonotypes turned out to have lower generation probabilities.

Execution of the assay was at deep level. Libraries were prepared by immunoSEQ multiplex PCR; TCRdb keeps only in-frame clonotypes and omits some of them. This sample has about 770,000 clones, with just under 75% found just once. Per the germline V gene, CDR1 is LNHDA and CDR2 is SQIVND (reference sequence). This CDR3 has 14 amino acids. Trimming pared 5 bases from V and 4 bases from J, leaving 15 bases between. Sequenced material: memory CD4+ T cells sorted from blood. Subset reported: CD45RA-negative fraction. The clonotype originates from a woman in her 30s in good health. This chain uses TRBV19 with TRBJ2-7; perhaps D is TRBD1 or TRBD2 (5 bases each). Written as DNA, the CDR3 is TGTGCCAGTAGTCGGACAATGCGGGTGTACGAGCAGTACTTC. Encoded protein: CASSRTMRVYEQYF. The full variable domain, its missing parts supplied by reference TRBV19 and TRBJ2-7, is DGGITQSPKYLFRKEGQNVTLSCEQNLNHDAMYWYRQDPGQGLRLIYYSQIVNDFQKGDIAEGYSVSREKKESFPLTVTSAQKNPTAFYLCASSRTMRVYEQYFGPGTRLTVT.